This T cell receptor beta chain was identified during a study of early T cells in non-severe SARS-CoV-2 infection. Unique molecular identifier tags were affixed to discrete cDNA molecules. TCRdb redid the calling of the 5' RACE reads with MiXCR, one entry per CDR3 protein. The data show fewer than 55,000 distinct CDR3 sequences, about 10% seen once. Germline lookup yields CDR1 LNHDA and CDR2 SQIVND (reference sequence). The CDR3 length is 14 residues. V was pared by 5 bases and J by 5 bases, with 8 bases of the junction left unmatched. Findings and caveats of the study: VDJdb matches were skewed toward anti-spike CD8 T cell responses.

This clonotype was detected many times. The antigen is undetermined. The TCR comes from an adult who was a healthcare worker with PCR-confirmed SARS-CoV-2 infection or an uninfected control (not recorded which). Sequencing was carried out using whole blood. The V and J genes are TRBV19 and TRBJ2-7; 8 positions match TRBD2. CDR3 nucleotide sequence: TGTGCCAGTAGTGATAGCGGGAAGTGGAACGAGCAGTACTTC. Protein: CASSDSGKWNEQYF.